These 10 T cell receptor beta chains came from one sample sequenced in a study of shared clonotypes between healthy human individuals. Using immunoSEQ multiplex PCR, the repertoire was profiled, and TCRdb retains in-frame clones only, with some absent. Altogether roughly 2.2 million clones are present, approximately 95% being singletons, with the ten largest covering about 0.37%. The sequencing sample was made of naive CD4+ T cells from PBMCs. The subset here: CD45RA+ positively selected. All receptors derive from a man younger than 35 in good health. Some clones in this sample may be carry-over from other donors' samples.

The CDR3 region is CASSLRTGPNSPLHF. The CDR3 coding sequence is TGTGCCAGCAGCTTGCGGACTGGGCCGAATTCACCCCTCCACTTT. The V and J genes are TRBV7-3 and TRBJ1-6, with no clear D. The germline CDR1 and CDR2 sequences are SGHTA and FQGTGA. Trimming stripped 3 bases from V and 7 bases from J, with 13 bases between. The CDR3 is made up of 15 amino acids.

The chain joins TRBV6-6 to TRBJ2-3, with 7 bases fitting TRBD2. From germline, CDR1 is MNHNY and CDR2 SVGAGI (reference sequence). This CDR3 has 16 amino acids. The trim removed 2 bases at V and 1 base at J, leaving 6 bases unmatched. CDR3: CASSYRRLAGTDTQYF. The DNA for the CDR3 is TGTGCCAGCAGTTACCGACGACTAGCCGGCACAGATACGCAGTATTTT.

This chain uses TRBV27 with TRBJ2-7; D unclear. Between the trimmed V and J ends, which lost 6 bases and 2 bases, there was a span of 14 bases. The CDR3 consists of 14 residues. The germline CDR1 and CDR2 sequences are MNHEY and SMNVEV (reference sequence). CDR3 in amino acids: CASRAARGPYEQYF. The CDR3, as DNA: TGTGCCAGCAGGGCCGCTCGAGGCCCCTACGAGCAGTACTTC.

The chain has TRBV6-6 and TRBJ2-5; 11 bases align to TRBD2. Germline V gene data show CDR1 as MNHNY and CDR2 as SVGAGI (reference sequence). The V gene end was trimmed by 10 bases and the J gene end by 0 bases; junction bases not matched to a gene: 4. The CDR3 is made up of 14 amino acids. CDR3 sequence (DNA): TGTGCCACCACGACTAGCGGGAACCAAGAGACCCAGTACTTC. It specifies CATTTSGNQETQYF.

The genes are TRBV6-5 and TRBJ1-2; unclear D gene. The CDR3 length is 14 residues. The germline CDR1 and CDR2 sequences are MNHEY and SVGAGI. The ends were cut back, 2 bases at V and 4 bases at J, with 11 bases in the middle. CDR3 coding DNA: TGTGCCAGCAGTTACGAACGGAAAGGCTATGGCTACACCTTC. It translates to CASSYERKGYGYTF.

The CDR3 DNA reads as TGTGCCAGCAGCTTATCTCGCGGGGGGAGCACTGAAGCTTTCTTT. This encodes CASSLSRGGSTEAFF. The chain couples TRBV7-2 to TRBJ1-1, with a weak D call TRBD1 (5 bases). The germline V and J ends were trimmed by 2 bases and 4 bases, with 14 bases remaining between them. The CDR3 has 15 residues. Germline loops: CDR1 SGHTA, CDR2 FQGNSA.

This sequence joins TRBV5-5 and TRBJ2-1; D gene unclear. CDR1 is SGHKS, CDR2 YYEKEE, per germline (reference sequence). Deletions cut 8 bases from V and 0 bases from J, with 12 bases between. The CDR3 spans 14 residues. The CDR3 region is CASEEISSYNEQFF. The CDR3, as DNA: TGTGCCAGTGAAGAGATAAGCTCCTACAATGAGCAGTTCTTC. Using reference TRBV5-5 and TRBJ2-1 for the parts outside the CDR3, the full variable domain is DAGVTQSPTHLIKTRGQQVTLRCSPISGHKSVSWYQQVLGQGPQFIFQYYEKEERGRGNFPDRFSARQFPNYSSELNVNALLLGDSALYLCASEEISSYNEQFFGPGTRLTVL.

This clone appeared once. The genes are TRBV7-8 and TRBJ2-7, with D unresolved. The CDR3 has 15 amino acids. V lost 8 bases and J 0 bases, leaving 17 bases between the germline ends. Per germline, CDR1 SGHVS and CDR2 FQNEAQ. CDR3 DNA sequence: TGTGCCAGCCAAACAGCGCTTAGATCCTCCTACGAGCAGTACTTC. It translates to CASQTALRSSYEQYF. Together with reference TRBV7-8 and TRBJ2-7, the CDR3 gives the full variable domain: GAGVSQSPRYKVAKRGQDVALRCDPISGHVSLFWYQQALGQGPEFLTYFQNEAQLDKSGLPSDRFFAERPEGSVSTLKIQRTQQEDSAVYLCASQTALRSSYEQYFGPGTRLTVT.

The chain has TRBV7-8 and TRBJ2-2; D might be TRBD1 (6 bases). The V gene lost 1 base and the J gene lost 8 bases, with 11 bases spanning the gap. The germline V gene has CDR1 SGHVS and CDR2 FQNEAQ. There are 14 residues in the CDR3. The CDR3: CASSLGQVRGELFF. CDR3 coding DNA: TGTGCCAGCAGCTTAGGACAGGTCCGAGGGGAGCTGTTTTTT.

The CDR3 is CASTLGGQTYEQYF. The CDR3 DNA reads as TGTGCCAGCACCCTAGGGGGGCAGACTTACGAGCAGTACTTC. The chain couples TRBV7-9 to TRBJ2-7; the D call may be TRBD1 or TRBD2 (6 bases each). This CDR3 spans 14 amino acids. The germline V and J ends were trimmed by 7 bases and 4 bases, with 17 bases remaining between them. Germline CDR1 is SEHNR and CDR2 is FQNEAQ (reference sequence).